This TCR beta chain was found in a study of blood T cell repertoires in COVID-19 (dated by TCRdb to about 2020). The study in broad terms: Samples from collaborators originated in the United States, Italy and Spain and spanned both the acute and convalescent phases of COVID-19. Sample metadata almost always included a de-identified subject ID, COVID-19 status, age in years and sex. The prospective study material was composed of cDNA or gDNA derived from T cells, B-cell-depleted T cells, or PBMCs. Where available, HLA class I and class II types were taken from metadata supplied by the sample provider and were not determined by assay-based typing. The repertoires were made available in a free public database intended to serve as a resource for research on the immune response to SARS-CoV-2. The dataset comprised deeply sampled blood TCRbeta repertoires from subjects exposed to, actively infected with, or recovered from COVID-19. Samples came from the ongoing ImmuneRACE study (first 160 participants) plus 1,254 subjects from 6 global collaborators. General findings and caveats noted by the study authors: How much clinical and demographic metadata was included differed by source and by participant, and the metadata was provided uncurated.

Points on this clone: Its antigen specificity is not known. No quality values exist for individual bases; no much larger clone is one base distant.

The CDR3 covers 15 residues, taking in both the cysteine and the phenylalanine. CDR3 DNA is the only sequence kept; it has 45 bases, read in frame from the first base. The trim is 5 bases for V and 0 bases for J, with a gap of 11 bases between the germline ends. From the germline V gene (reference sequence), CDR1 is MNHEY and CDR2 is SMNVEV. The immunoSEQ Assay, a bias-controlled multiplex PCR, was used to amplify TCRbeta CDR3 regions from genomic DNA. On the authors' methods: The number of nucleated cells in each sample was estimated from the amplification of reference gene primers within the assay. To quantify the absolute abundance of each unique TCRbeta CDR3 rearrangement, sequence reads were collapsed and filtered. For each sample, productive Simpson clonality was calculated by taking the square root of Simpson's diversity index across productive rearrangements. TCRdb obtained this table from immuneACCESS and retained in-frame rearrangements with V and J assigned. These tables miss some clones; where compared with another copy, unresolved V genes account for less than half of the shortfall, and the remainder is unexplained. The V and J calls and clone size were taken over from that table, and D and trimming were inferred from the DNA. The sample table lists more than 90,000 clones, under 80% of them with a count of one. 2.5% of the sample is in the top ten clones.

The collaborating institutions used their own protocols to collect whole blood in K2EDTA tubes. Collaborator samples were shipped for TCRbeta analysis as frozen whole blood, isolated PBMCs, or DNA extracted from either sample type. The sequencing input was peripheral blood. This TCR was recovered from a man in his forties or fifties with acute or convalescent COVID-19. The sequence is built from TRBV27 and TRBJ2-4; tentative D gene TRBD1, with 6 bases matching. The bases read TGTGCCAGCAGTCGGACAGTTCTAGCCAAAAACATTCAGTACTTC. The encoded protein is CASSRTVLAKNIQYF.